The entry below gives a single TCR beta chain sequence along with its context. Its antigen is currently unknown. This sample was taken from a study of response to subunit inactivated influenza vaccine. Germline V lookup: CDR1 SGDLS, CDR2 YYNGEE. The CDR3 totals 17 residues. V shed 0 bases and J 7 bases; nucleotides not matched to a gene: 15. TCRdb re-called the RT-PCR reads through MiXCR, storing one row per CDR3 protein. In the table there are approximately 480,000 distinct CDR3 sequences, approximately 11% of which are singletons. Study-wide results and caveats: Authors suggested that a seasonal influenza vaccination recruits few new T cells each time.

This rearrangement joins TRBV9 to TRBJ2-5; the match to TRBD2 covers 7 bases. The source of this sequence is a man over 45 who received an inactivated influenza vaccine. This specimen consisted of PBMCs from blood, obtained roughly 45 days after vaccination. CDR3 sequence reads: CASSVAASGPTGWTQYF. In DNA form, the CDR3 reads TGTGCCAGCAGCGTAGCGGCTAGCGGACCCACTGGGTGGACCCAGTACTTC.